Listed here are 8 T cell receptor beta chains from one sample, sequenced in a study of blood T cell repertoires in COVID-19. This table comes from immunoSEQ multiplex PCR, and its TCRdb copy is limited to in-frame clones, with some not included. The sample holds roughly 280,000 clones; around 84% are singletons and the top ten take less than 5%. The source material was peripheral blood. These receptors were obtained from a man between 60 and 75 years old with acute or convalescent COVID-19.

The chain employs TRBV10-3 and TRBJ1-2; TRBD1 might be the D (5 bases). The V gene lost 3 bases and the J gene lost 3 bases, with 8 bases spanning the gap. The CDR3 runs 13 residues. From germline, CDR1 is ENHRY and CDR2 SYGVKD. The CDR3 loop is CAISDRVDYGYTF. The CDR3 DNA follows: TGTGCCATCAGTGACAGGGTGGACTATGGCTACACCTTC.

This clone was recorded a few times. The chain links TRBV4-2 to TRBJ1-4; tentative D call: TRBD1 (6 bases). CDR1 LGHNA and CDR2 YNFKEQ come from the germline V gene. This CDR3 is built from 17 residues. V gave up 3 bases and J gave up 7 bases, with 21 bases separating them. CDR3 sequence (DNA): TGTGCCAGCAGCCATACCTCCCAGGGGACGGGGAGTGAAAAACTGTTTTTT. This translates into CASSHTSQGTGSEKLFF.

The chain has TRBV28 and TRBJ2-7, with 7 bases matching TRBD2. Germline assignment: CDR1 MDHEN and CDR2 SYDVKM. The CDR3 is 14 residues long. V lost 1 base to trimming and J lost 3 bases; unmatched junction nucleotides: 3. The CDR3 region is CASSLLGLGYEQYF. DNA for the CDR3: TGTGCCAGCAGTTTATTAGGACTAGGCTACGAGCAGTACTTC.

The chain is built from TRBV5-6 and TRBJ1-2, with 7 bases identical to TRBD1. The length of the CDR3 is 13 residues. J was trimmed by 3 bases and V by 5 bases; bases with no gene match: 4. Germline-derived CDR1 and CDR2 are SGHDT and YYEEEE. CDR3 amino acids: CASRRGRDYGYTF. The DNA for the CDR3 is TGTGCCAGCAGGAGGGGGCGCGACTATGGCTACACCTTC.

V gene TRBV7-6 combines with J gene TRBJ2-2, with D unresolved. Trimming pared 5 bases from V and 1 base from J, leaving 8 bases between. The CDR3 contains 14 residues. Germline V gene data show CDR1 as SGHVS and CDR2 as FNYEAQ. CDR3 residues: CASSPGWNTGELFF. The CDR3 coding sequence is TGTGCCAGCAGCCCGGGTTGGAACACCGGGGAGCTGTTTTTT.

The V gene is TRBV27, the J gene TRBJ2-1; possible D gene TRBD1, 5 bases. The CDR3 length is 12 residues. The V gene lost 4 bases and the J gene lost 5 bases, with 6 bases spanning the gap. The germline CDR1 and CDR2 sequences are MNHEY and SMNVEV (reference sequence). CDR3 residues: CASSSTDNEQFF. CDR3 coding DNA: TGTGCCAGCAGTTCGACAGACAATGAGCAGTTCTTC.

As regards this clone: The sample carries other DNA sequences with the same CDR3. The rearrangement links TRBV30 to TRBJ1-5; D ambiguous. The germline gives CDR1 GTSNPN, CDR2 SVGIG (reference sequence). The CDR3 runs to 14 residues. The V gene lost 2 bases and the J gene lost 2 bases, with 10 bases spanning the gap. Here the CDR3 reads CAWSKGGGNQPQHF. The CDR3 bases are TGTGCCTGGAGTAAGGGAGGAGGCAATCAGCCCCAGCATTTT.

V gene TRBV5-4 combines with J gene TRBJ2-1, with TRBD2 as a possible D gene (5 bases). Per the germline V gene, CDR1 is SGHNT and CDR2 is YYREEE (reference sequence). This CDR3 has 15 residues. V lost 4 bases and J lost 4, with 15 bases in between. The CDR3 is CASSPRGSRYNEQFF. CDR3 DNA sequence: TGTGCCAGCAGCCCCCGGGGTAGTCGTTACAATGAGCAGTTCTTC.